Presented here are 9 T cell receptor beta chains from one specimen sequenced in a study of tumor-infiltrating lymphocytes in primary liver carcinoma. The authors made TCR beta cDNA from 500 to 600 ng total RNA with a constant-region primer. Libraries for TCR beta were built through three nested multiplex PCR rounds, which together made up a slightly modified ARM-PCR procedure. Primers for the first two PCR rounds were TRBV1-TRBV30 forward primers and a C-beta reverse primer (approximately 10 cycles per round). TCRdb redid the calling of the multiplex PCR reads with MiXCR, one entry per CDR3 protein. The repertoire has about 320,000 distinct CDR3 sequences, about 60% of them found once; the top ten carry 9% to 10%. The authors took blood RNA from unsorted whole blood and also extracted germline DNA. What was sequenced was peripheral blood. The receptors shown here come from a man aged 35 to 55 with primary liver carcinoma and hepatitis B virus infection.

This clonotype was detected once. The chain couples TRBV5-1 to TRBJ2-1; D is ambiguous. CDR3 length: 16 amino acids. V dropped 1 base and J dropped 4 bases, with 15 bases sitting between them. Per germline, CDR1 SGHRS and CDR2 YFSETQ. CDR3 DNA sequence: TGCGCCAGCAGCTTGACAGTCAGGAGTAGATACAATGAGCAGTTCTTC. The encoded protein is CASSLTVRSRYNEQFF.

For this clonotype: A much larger clone differs by one base, so this may be a read error. CDR3 sequence reads: CASTEGSFGGTEAFF. The CDR3 DNA follows: TGTGCCAGCACCGAAGGATCCTTCGGGGGCACTGAAGCTTTCTTT. The J gene is TRBJ1-1, the V gene TRBV6-1, with TRBD1 as a possible D gene (5 bases). V lost 7 bases to trimming and J lost 4 bases, with 19 bases between them. Germline CDR1 is MNHNS and CDR2 is SASEGT. This CDR3 contains 15 residues.

About this clonotype itself: At one of its ends the junction is not consistent with the germline gene, which may arise from a read error. The chain links TRBV7-8 to TRBJ2-7; D may be TRBD1 (6 bases). Germline V gene data show CDR1 as SGHVS and CDR2 as FQNEAQ. This CDR3 comprises 16 residues. The CDR3 is CASGLVAQGSYGEQYF. The CDR3 coding sequence is TGTGCCAGCGGCTTAGTGGCCCAGGGGTCGTATGGCGAGCAGTACTTC.

As for this clonotype: A clone one base away is much larger, so this may be a read error. The J gene is TRBJ2-7, the V gene TRBV6-2 or TRBV6-3; possibly TRBD1 for D (5 bases). CDR1 MNHEY and CDR2 SVGEGT come from the germline V gene. This CDR3 is 13 amino acids long. This CDR3 is CASSRTFSYERYF. CDR3 nucleotides: TGTGCCAGCAGTCGGACATTCTCCTACGAGCGGTACTTC.

Details on this clonotype: The junction and the germline gene differ at one end; a read error may be behind it. The chain has TRBV6-1 and TRBJ2-7; 10 nucleotides line up with TRBD2. Germline V gene sequence: CDR1 MNHNS, CDR2 SASEGT. The CDR3 contains 14 residues. The DNA for the CDR3 is TGTGCCAGAAGTGAAAGCGGGAGGGCATACGAGCAGTACTTC. Translated: CARSESGRAYEQYF.

Note on this clonotype: With a much larger clone just one base away, this may be a read error. The rearrangement links TRBV12-3 or TRBV12-4 to TRBJ2-1, with D unclear. With 6 bases removed from V and 2 bases from J, the gap between germline ends came to 14 bases. The CDR3 runs to 15 residues. CDR3 sequence (DNA): TGTGCCAGCAGCGTAGCAGCCGTAACCTACAATGAGCAGTTCTTC. It specifies CASSVAAVTYNEQFF.

To note about this clonotype: This could be a read error, since a much larger clone is one nucleotide away. This rearrangement joins TRBV4-2 to TRBJ1-5, with unresolved D. There are 16 residues in the CDR3. Trimming took 0 bases from V and 3 from J, leaving 12 bases between them. Germline-derived CDR1 and CDR2 are LGHNA and YNFKEQ. The CDR3, as DNA: TGTGCCAGCAGCCAAGATTCAGAGAACCTCAATCAGCCCCAGCATTTT. Its translation: CASSQDSENLNQPQHF.

The table lists this clonotype with a count of one. The rearrangement links TRBV7-8 to TRBJ2-3; possibly TRBD2 for D (6 bases). CDR3 length: 16 amino acids. V was shortened by 4 bases and J by 1 base, with 15 bases between the two germline ends. CDR1 is SGHVS, CDR2 FQNEAQ, per germline. The CDR3 DNA is TGTGCCAGCAGCTACGGAGTAGCGGACGGCACAGATACGCAGTATTTT. This encodes CASSYGVADGTDTQYF.

CDR3 amino acids: CASSLAVGQGWQYF. In DNA, the CDR3 is TGCGCCAGCAGCTTGGCCGTGGGACAGGGATGGCAGTACTTC. This sequence joins TRBV5-1 and TRBJ2-7, with 9 bases aligning to TRBD1. Germline CDR1 and CDR2: SGHRS and YFSETQ. With 0 bases clipped from V and 9 bases from J, the junction kept 7 bases outside the gene matches. The CDR3 has 14 residues.